Presented here are 22 T cell receptor beta chains from one specimen sequenced in a study of Graves' ophthalmopathy and Graves' hyperthyroidism. Amplified TCR beta CDR3 regions were obtained using RNA transcripts as template. In the first round, RT-PCR was carried out with HTBI primers, and a multiplex PCR formed the second round. TCRdb independently ran MiXCR on the multiplex PCR reads; one entry per CDR3 protein. There are 150,000 to 200,000 distinct CDR3 sequences in the sample; 35% to 45% occur only once, and roughly 8.9% lies in the top ten. Material for sequencing was peripheral blood. The source of these receptors is a man in his thirties or forties with Graves' ophthalmopathy.

At least ten counts were recorded for this clonotype. V and J are TRBV30 and TRBJ1-1; 7 nucleotides align to TRBD1. V trimming: 6 bases; J trimming: 1 base; junction bases outside the gene matches: 14. The CDR3 length is 16 residues. Germline V gene sequence: CDR1 GTSNPN, CDR2 SVGIG (reference sequence). For the CDR3, the DNA is TGTGCCTGTGATACCTCCTCCGACAGGGAGAACACTGAAGCTTTCTTT. Its translation: CACDTSSDRENTEAFF.

The gene calls are TRBV7-2 and TRBJ2-5; TRBD2 matches at 10 bases. This CDR3 comprises 14 residues. V dropped 0 bases and J dropped 9; count of bases not matched to a gene: 4. Germline V CDR1 and CDR2: SGHTA, FQGNSA. This chain's CDR3 is CASSLASGGTSQYF. The CDR3 region has the DNA TGTGCCAGCAGCTTAGCTAGCGGGGGGACGTCCCAGTACTTC.

This clonotype was observed many times. This sequence joins TRBV2 and TRBJ1-3, with D unresolved. Germline CDR1 and CDR2: SNHLY and FYNNEI. This CDR3 is 11 amino acids long. Trimming removed 7 bases from V and 8 bases from J, with 9 bases in between. The CDR3 region is CASTPGDTIYF. The DNA for the CDR3 is TGTGCCAGCACACCGGGCGACACCATATATTTT.

This clonotype was counted many times. The chain recombines TRBV24-1 with TRBJ2-2, with D maybe TRBD1 (5 bases). The CDR3 spans 16 residues. With 1 base removed from V and 2 bases from J, the gap between germline ends came to 10 bases. The germline CDR1 and CDR2 sequences are KGHDR and SFDVKD. CDR3 protein: CATSDLEQDNTGELFF. The CDR3 region has the DNA TGTGCCACCAGTGATTTAGAACAGGACAACACCGGGGAGCTGTTTTTT.

This clonotype was detected ten times or more. The rearrangement joins TRBV30 to TRBJ2-7; possibly TRBD1 for D (6 bases). Trimming stripped 1 base from V and 4 bases from J, with 11 bases between. In germline, CDR1 is GTSNPN, CDR2 SVGIG (reference sequence). The CDR3 is 13 amino acids. The CDR3 sequence: CAWSGAGVYEQYF. The CDR3 DNA is TGTGCCTGGAGTGGGGCAGGGGTGTACGAGCAGTACTTC.

At least ten counts were recorded for this clonotype. The chain combines TRBV20-1 with TRBJ1-5; TRBD1 might be the D (5 bases). The CDR3 runs to 13 residues. The germline V gene encodes CDR1 DFQATT and CDR2 SNEGSKA (reference sequence). The V and J ends lost 1 base and 5 bases respectively, with 9 bases between them. The CDR3 spells CSARVWGDQPQHF. The CDR3, as DNA: TGCAGTGCTAGAGTGTGGGGGGATCAGCCCCAGCATTTT.

The V gene is TRBV6-5, the J gene TRBJ2-7, with D perhaps TRBD2 (6 bases). CDR3 length: 14 residues. V lost 2 bases to trimming and J lost 4 bases, with 12 bases between them. Germline lookup yields CDR1 MNHEY and CDR2 SVGAGI. CDR3 loop: CASSYGGGGYEQYF. CDR3 in DNA: TGTGCCAGCAGTTACGGGGGAGGAGGTTACGAGCAGTACTTC.

At least ten counts were recorded for this clonotype. The CDR3 nucleotides are TGTGCCAGCAGGGGGACAGCGAAGGGAAACACCATATATTTT. Encoded protein: CASRGTAKGNTIYF. The gene calls are TRBV6-2 or TRBV6-3 and TRBJ1-3, with 7 bases matching TRBD1. The CDR3 has 14 amino acids. Germline CDR1 reads MNHEY; CDR2 reads SVGEGT. Germline trimming cut 6 bases from V and 4 bases from J; bases unmatched to any gene: 6.

This sequence joins TRBV6-2 or TRBV6-3 and TRBJ1-1; D remains ambiguous. The germline V and J ends were trimmed by 3 bases and 0 bases, with 17 bases remaining between them. The germline V gene encodes CDR1 MNHEY and CDR2 SVGEGT. The CDR3 contains 17 residues. Here the CDR3 DNA reads TGTGCCAGCAGTTATCATTCACGGGCCGATTTGAACACTGAAGCTTTCTTT. This codes for CASSYHSRADLNTEAFF.

The gene calls are TRBV6-2 or TRBV6-3 and TRBJ2-7; D is unclear. Trimming cost V 0 bases and J 2 bases, with 11 bases left between them. CDR3 length equals 15 residues. Per germline, CDR1 MNHEY and CDR2 SVGEGT. CDR3 loop: CASSYSGGYTYEQYF. In nucleotides, the CDR3 is TGTGCCAGCAGTTACTCAGGCGGCTACACCTACGAGCAGTACTTC.

To note about this clonotype: The junction departs from germline at one end; a sequencing error may be responsible. The rearrangement uses TRBV7-7 and TRBJ2-5; 10 bases are a match to TRBD2. The CDR3 contains 16 residues. From germline, CDR1 is SSHAT and CDR2 FNYEAQ (reference sequence). CDR3 in amino acids: CASSLASSGGRETQYF. CDR3 in DNA: TGTGCTAGCAGCTTAGCGTCTAGCGGGGGAAGGGAGACCCAGTACTTC.

This clonotype was observed at least ten times. V is TRBV20-1 and J is TRBJ1-5, with TRBD1 matching over 7 bases. The CDR3 is made up of 16 amino acids. Germline assignment: CDR1 DFQATT and CDR2 SNEGSKA (reference sequence). Trimming took 6 bases from V and 6 from J; bases not matched to a gene: 17. CDR3 region: CSAASGGQTWGQPQHF. Written as DNA, the CDR3 is TGCAGTGCGGCCTCCGGGGGACAGACTTGGGGTCAGCCCCAGCATTTT.

This clonotype showed up just a few times. The rearrangement links TRBV12-3 or TRBV12-4 to TRBJ2-5, with no clear D. The CDR3 runs to 14 residues. V was clipped by 1 base and J by 4 bases, with 10 bases between them. The CDR3 bases are TGTGCCAGCAGTTTAGGAGTCGACCCAGAGACCCAGTACTTC. Its translation: CASSLGVDPETQYF.

This clonotype was detected many times. The gene calls are TRBV7-9 and TRBJ2-7; maybe TRBD2 (5 bases). Trimming took 4 bases from V and 0 from J, leaving 10 bases between them. This CDR3 spans 14 amino acids. The germline V gene has CDR1 SEHNR and CDR2 FQNEAQ (reference sequence). The CDR3 spells CASSYGGSSYEQYF. CDR3 coding DNA: TGTGCCAGCAGCTACGGTGGGAGCTCCTACGAGCAGTACTTC.

There are many counts of this clonotype. CDR3 loop: CASSIQVHQPQHF. The CDR3 DNA sequence: TGTGCCAGTAGTATACAGGTCCATCAGCCCCAGCATTTT. The chain combines TRBV19 with TRBJ1-5; D ambiguous. The CDR3 consists of 13 residues. CDR1 and CDR2 (germline): LNHDA, SQIVND (reference sequence). V lost 2 bases and J 5 bases, leaving 7 bases between the germline ends.

This clonotype came up many times. This chain connects TRBV11-2 to TRBJ2-5; 8 positions match TRBD1. V was pared by 5 bases and J by 5 bases, with 13 bases of the junction left unmatched. This CDR3 contains 16 residues. Germline CDR1 SGHAT, CDR2 FQNNGV. This chain's CDR3 is CASSDTTGDAWETQYF. The DNA for the CDR3 is TGTGCCAGCAGCGATACGACAGGGGATGCCTGGGAGACCCAGTACTTC.

At least ten counts were recorded for this clonotype. The chain carries TRBV20-1 and TRBJ1-5; TRBD1 might be the D (6 bases). CDR1 and CDR2 (germline): DFQATT, SNEGSKA (reference sequence). CDR3 length: 16 amino acids. V gave up 0 bases and J gave up 3 bases, with 15 bases separating them. CDR3 in amino acids: CSARDGGAGNNQPQHF. The CDR3 DNA sequence: TGCAGTGCTAGAGATGGGGGGGCAGGGAACAATCAGCCCCAGCATTTT.

At least ten counts were recorded for this clonotype. V usage is TRBV28 and J usage is TRBJ1-5, with D possibly TRBD1 on 5 matching bases. Germline CDR1 MDHEN, CDR2 SYDVKM. V dropped 6 bases and J dropped 0 bases, with 12 bases sitting between them. The CDR3 length is 15 residues. This chain's CDR3 is CASRYGTDSNQPQHF. The CDR3 DNA follows: TGTGCCAGCAGATACGGGACGGATAGCAATCAGCCCCAGCATTTT.

This clonotype was observed at least ten times. The chain has TRBV7-2 and TRBJ2-5; no definite D call. Germline values: CDR1 SGHTA, CDR2 FQGNSA. Trimming pared 3 bases from V and 5 bases from J, leaving 16 bases between. The CDR3 has 15 amino acids. The CDR3 bases are TGTGCCAGCAGCTTTTCCAGCGTCGTAGGGGAGACCCAGTACTTC. It is translated as CASSFSSVVGETQYF. Filled out from reference TRBV7-2 and TRBJ2-5, the complete variable domain reads GAGVSQSPSNKVTEKGKDVELRCDPISGHTALYWYRQSLGQGLEFLIYFQGNSAPDKSGLPSDRFSAERTGGSVSTLTIQRTQQEDSAVYLCASSFSSVVGETQYFGPGTRLLVL.

The sample holds many counts of this clonotype. This chain joins TRBV6-2 or TRBV6-3 and TRBJ1-3; no reliable D call. V was pared by 7 bases and J by 2 bases, with 12 bases between. Per the germline V gene, CDR1 is MNHEY and CDR2 is SVGEGT. The CDR3 has 14 residues. CDR3 protein: CASTIRRTGNTIYF. CDR3 coding DNA: TGTGCCAGCACCATCAGGCGGACTGGAAACACCATATATTTT.

V and J are TRBV6-1 and TRBJ2-5, with unresolved D. There are 13 residues in the CDR3. Germline V lookup: CDR1 MNHNS, CDR2 SASEGT. V lost 6 bases and J lost 5, with 13 bases in between. The CDR3 bases are TGTGCCAGCAGCCCCGTCTTCACCGAGACCCAGTACTTC. Translation gives CASSPVFTETQYF.

This clonotype occurred many times. CDR3 nucleotides: TGTGCCAGCAGACCTGGGGTGGATGGCTACACCTTC. Its protein is CASRPGVDGYTF. This sequence joins TRBV28 and TRBJ1-2; D not resolved. Germline V gene data show CDR1 as MDHEN and CDR2 as SYDVKM. This CDR3 comprises 12 residues. Trimming removed 6 bases from V and 6 bases from J, with 11 bases in between.